The 32 T cell receptor beta chains below come from one sample, sequenced in a study of control samples from healthy donors and cancer patients. Assay used: immunoSEQ multiplex PCR; TCRdb lists only in-frame clones, some missing. The table lists around 41,000 clones, around 94% of them singletons, with about 24% in the top ten. The sequencing sample was made of blood. The receptors were sampled from a man aged 60 to 75 in good health.

The V and J genes are TRBV18 and TRBJ2-7; the D gene is possibly TRBD2 (6 bases). Trimming pared 4 bases from V and 2 bases from J, leaving 12 bases between. This CDR3 has 14 amino acids. Germline loops: CDR1 KGHSH, CDR2 LQKENI. In DNA form, the CDR3 reads TGTGCCAGCTCACGCCTCGGGAGTGCCTACGAGCAGTACTTC. Its protein is CASSRLGSAYEQYF.

V is TRBV19 and J is TRBJ1-5, with D possibly matching TRBD1 (5 bases). V lost 4 bases, J lost 2 bases, and 12 bases lay in between. The CDR3 sequence is 15 residues long. In germline, CDR1 is LNHDA, CDR2 SQIVND (reference sequence). CDR3 in amino acids: CASSRNGGGNQPQHF. DNA of the CDR3: TGTGCCAGTAGTAGGAACGGGGGTGGCAATCAGCCCCAGCATTTT.

This rearrangement joins TRBV14 to TRBJ2-7; D gene uncertain. Per the germline V gene, CDR1 is SGHDN and CDR2 is FVKESK. The CDR3 spans 12 residues. V was shortened by 0 bases and J by 3 bases, with 3 bases between the two germline ends. Here the CDR3 DNA reads TGTGCCAGCAGCCAAGATCTCTACGAGCAGTACTTC. It is translated as CASSQDLYEQYF.

This chain uses TRBV7-2 with TRBJ1-1; no definite D call. Germline lookup yields CDR1 SGHTA and CDR2 FQGNSA. The CDR3 has 13 amino acids. The ends were cut back, 6 bases at V and 1 base at J, with 9 bases in the middle. As DNA, the CDR3 is TGTGCCAGCAGAAACAGAGCGAACACTGAAGCTTTCTTT. Protein: CASRNRANTEAFF.

The chain combines TRBV2 with TRBJ2-5; 9 bases agree with TRBD1. Trimming took 6 bases from V and 1 from J; bases not matched to a gene: 3. Germline CDR1 is SNHLY and CDR2 is FYNNEI. This CDR3 has 14 amino acids. The CDR3 bases are TGTGCCAGCAGGGAGACAGGGGGCCAAGAGACCCAGTACTTC. Residues: CASRETGGQETQYF.

V gene TRBV24-1 combines with J gene TRBJ1-1, with D unresolved. Germline assignment: CDR1 KGHDR and CDR2 SFDVKD. The CDR3 contains 12 residues. The ends were cut back, 4 bases at V and 5 bases at J, with 7 bases in the middle. The CDR3 region has the DNA TGTGCCACCAGTGACGGGTTGACTGAAGCTTTCTTT. It yields the protein CATSDGLTEAFF.

V and J are TRBV28 and TRBJ2-4; D remains ambiguous. Germline values: CDR1 MDHEN, CDR2 SYDVKM. The V gene lost 6 bases and the J gene lost 0 bases, with 9 bases spanning the gap. The CDR3 totals 14 residues. The CDR3: CASRSNLAKNIQYF. The CDR3 DNA is TGTGCCAGCAGGTCAAATCTAGCCAAAAACATTCAGTACTTC.

This clone was detected only once. The V call is TRBV5-1, the J call TRBJ2-7; 10 bases agree with TRBD2. The junction had 6 bases not matched to a gene; V was cut back by 2 bases and J by 7 bases. CDR3 length: 14 amino acids. Germline V gene sequence: CDR1 SGHRS, CDR2 YFSETQ. In nucleotides, the CDR3 is TGCGCCAGCAGCTTCCTAGCGGGAGTGGATGAGCAGTACTTC. It yields the protein CASSFLAGVDEQYF.

This clone occurred once. This chain connects TRBV4-1 to TRBJ2-7, with D maybe TRBD2 (5 bases). This CDR3 is 13 amino acids long. Germline assignment: CDR1 MGHRA and CDR2 YSYEKL. V dropped 0 bases and J dropped 9 bases, with 12 bases sitting between them. The CDR3 loop reads CASSQDREGGQYF. CDR3 DNA sequence: TGCGCCAGCAGCCAAGATCGCGAGGGCGGGCAGTACTTC.

This sequence joins TRBV11-2 and TRBJ2-5, with D unclear. In germline, CDR1 is SGHAT, CDR2 FQNNGV. Trimming shortened V by 4 bases and J by 2 bases, and 2 bases separated the two germline ends. The CDR3 totals 11 residues. CDR3 region: CASSYQETQYF. CDR3 nucleotides: TGTGCCAGCAGCTATCAAGAGACCCAGTACTTC.

This clone showed up just once. The chain carries TRBV18 and TRBJ1-3, with 8 bases that match TRBD1. Trimming took 0 bases from V and 2 from J; bases not matched to a gene: 3. This CDR3 is built from 16 residues. Per the germline V gene, CDR1 is KGHSH and CDR2 is LQKENI. The CDR3 DNA reads TGTGCCAGCTCACCACCGGCAGGGGGCACTGGAAACACCATATATTTT. Protein product: CASSPPAGGTGNTIYF.

This clone was detected once. V is TRBV5-4 and J is TRBJ2-1; 9 bases are a match to TRBD2. The CDR3 is made up of 16 amino acids. After removal of 0 bases from V and 7 bases from J, the junction contained 8 bases not matched to a gene. Germline CDR1 SGHNT, CDR2 YYREEE (reference sequence). The CDR3 reads CASSLELAGAYNEQFF. CDR3 bases: TGTGCCAGCAGCTTGGAATTAGCGGGAGCTTATAATGAGCAGTTCTTC.

The CDR3 bases are TGTGCCAGCAGCTTAGGGACCCCGTGGGATGAGCAGTTCTTC. It translates to CASSLGTPWDEQFF. The chain employs TRBV7-9 and TRBJ2-1; D gene uncertain. Deletions cut 1 base from V and 8 bases from J, with 12 bases between. CDR1 and CDR2 from the germline V gene are SEHNR and FQNEAQ (reference sequence). This CDR3 contains 14 residues.

CDR3 in amino acids: CASSITIGTAKYNEQFF. The CDR3 coding sequence is TGTGCCAGCAGTATTACCATCGGGACGGCTAAATACAATGAGCAGTTCTTC. The V call is TRBV27, the J call TRBJ2-1; D tentatively fits TRBD1 or TRBD2 (5 bases each). The CDR3 extends over 17 amino acids. V lost 5 bases and J lost 4, with 21 bases in between. CDR1 and CDR2 from the germline V gene are MNHEY and SMNVEV (reference sequence).

The chain couples TRBV7-8 to TRBJ1-1, with D unresolved. The CDR3 totals 14 residues. V gave up 2 bases and J gave up 1 base, with 8 bases separating them. The germline V gene has CDR1 SGHVS and CDR2 FQNEAQ. Here the CDR3 reads CASSLSGKNTEAFF. DNA for the CDR3: TGTGCCAGCAGCTTATCCGGCAAGAACACTGAAGCTTTCTTT. Looking up the rest from reference TRBV7-8 and TRBJ1-1 gives the full variable domain: GAGVSQSPRYKVAKRGQDVALRCDPISGHVSLFWYQQALGQGPEFLTYFQNEAQLDKSGLPSDRFFAERPEGSVSTLKIQRTQQEDSAVYLCASSLSGKNTEAFFGQGTRLTVV.

V usage is TRBV6-5 and J usage is TRBJ2-7; 8 nucleotides line up with TRBD1. The CDR3 length is 14 residues. The V gene's germline CDR1 is MNHEY and CDR2 SVGAGI. J gave up 6 bases and V 2 bases, and 6 bases lay outside the gene matches. This chain's CDR3 is CASSYPTGAGEQYF. In DNA, the CDR3 is TGTGCCAGCAGTTACCCGACAGGGGCAGGCGAGCAGTACTTC.

The genes are TRBV19 and TRBJ1-2; 7 nucleotides line up with TRBD1. The CDR3 is 15 amino acids. Looked up from germline, CDR1 is LNHDA and CDR2 is SQIVND (reference sequence). Trimming took 7 bases from V and 2 from J; bases not matched to a gene: 10. CDR3 nucleotide sequence: TGTGCCAGTACGAAGGTGACAGGGCACAACTATGGCTACACCTTC. As protein: CASTKVTGHNYGYTF. Based on the CDR3 plus reference TRBV19 and TRBJ1-2, the full variable domain is DGGITQSPKYLFRKEGQNVTLSCEQNLNHDAMYWYRQDPGQGLRLIYYSQIVNDFQKGDIAEGYSVSREKKESFPLTVTSAQKNPTAFYLCASTKVTGHNYGYTFGSGTRLTVV.

V usage is TRBV5-6 and J usage is TRBJ2-7; D gene ambiguous. V lost 4 bases, J lost 1 base, and 12 bases lay in between. From germline, CDR1 is SGHDT and CDR2 YYEEEE. The CDR3 is 14 amino acids. The CDR3 region has the DNA TGTGCCAGCAGCGGGCTGGACGGTTCCTACGAGCAGTACTTC. Protein product: CASSGLDGSYEQYF.

This clone was detected once. V gene TRBV18 combines with J gene TRBJ1-5, with a weak D call TRBD1 (6 bases). Germline assignment: CDR1 KGHSH and CDR2 LQKENI. Trimming cost V 3 bases and J 0 bases, with 24 bases left between them. This CDR3 spans 20 amino acids. Here the CDR3 reads CASSPDRPGGARSSNQPQHF. The CDR3 DNA follows: TGTGCCAGCTCACCTGACCGGCCGGGGGGCGCAAGAAGTAGCAATCAGCCCCAGCATTTT.

This chain links TRBV7-9 with TRBJ1-1; D is unresolved. V was pared by 2 bases and J by 0 bases, with 16 bases between. The CDR3 runs to 17 residues. CDR1 is SEHNR and CDR2 is FQNEAQ in the germline V gene (reference sequence). The CDR3 spells CASSLSPRLFLNTEAFF. CDR3 DNA sequence: TGTGCCAGCAGCTTATCGCCGCGCTTGTTTCTGAACACTGAAGCTTTCTTT.

The CDR3 sequence is CASSPLDRVTDTQYF. The CDR3 DNA is TGTGCCAGCTCACCTTTGGACAGGGTCACAGATACGCAGTATTTT. The rearrangement joins TRBV18 to TRBJ2-3, with 8 positions matching TRBD1. Germline CDR1 reads KGHSH; CDR2 reads LQKENI. This CDR3 is built from 15 residues. V shed 3 bases and J 2 bases; nucleotides not matched to a gene: 4.

The rearrangement uses TRBV18 and TRBJ2-3; 8 bases match TRBD1. Germline V CDR1 and CDR2: KGHSH, LQKENI. The trim removed 1 base at V and 4 bases at J, leaving 4 bases unmatched. This CDR3 comprises 15 residues. DNA of the CDR3: TGTGCCAGCTCACCACAGCAGGGGGCCGCAGATACGCAGTATTTT. Translation gives CASSPQQGAADTQYF.

CDR3 sequence: CASSAGGLGTGELFF. CDR3 coding DNA: TGTGCCAGCAGTGCCGGGGGGCTGGGTACCGGGGAGCTGTTTTTT. V gene TRBV14 combines with J gene TRBJ2-2; possible D gene TRBD2, 7 bases. Trimming left V 6 bases short and J 5 bases short, with 16 bases between. From germline, CDR1 is SGHDN and CDR2 FVKESK. This CDR3 comprises 15 residues.

This clone has just one count. J is TRBJ2-3 and V is TRBV24-1; D gene uncertain. V was clipped by 1 base and J by 1 base, with 5 bases between them. The germline V gene has CDR1 KGHDR and CDR2 SFDVKD. This CDR3 spans 14 amino acids. The CDR3 bases are TGTGCCACCAGTGATTTTGGGGGCACAGATACGCAGTATTTT. Translation gives CATSDFGGTDTQYF.

The chain couples TRBV29-1 to TRBJ2-1; TRBD1 matches 7 bases. This CDR3 has 10 amino acids. Germline V CDR1 and CDR2: SQVTM, ANQGSEA. J lost 16 bases, V lost 5 bases, and 8 bases had no gene match. This CDR3 is CSVTTGVSFF. CDR3 DNA sequence: TGCAGCGTTACCACAGGGGTGAGTTTCTTC.

The chain uses TRBV6-6 and TRBJ2-7; D possibly corresponds to TRBD2 (6 bases). The V and J ends lost 0 bases and 2 bases respectively, with 11 bases between them. The germline V gene encodes CDR1 MNHNY and CDR2 SVGAGI (reference sequence). The CDR3 contains 15 residues. The CDR3 protein is CASSYSRTGAYEQYF. The CDR3 nucleotides are TGTGCCAGCAGTTACTCCCGGACGGGGGCCTACGAGCAGTACTTC.

V is TRBV5-4 and J is TRBJ2-7; D not resolved. Trimming pared 4 bases from V and 4 bases from J, leaving 15 bases between. Germline-derived CDR1 and CDR2 are SGHNT and YYREEE (reference sequence). The CDR3 covers 14 residues. The CDR3 reads CASSRAVRPYEQYF. In DNA, the CDR3 is TGTGCCAGCAGCCGCGCGGTTAGGCCTTACGAGCAGTACTTC.

This chain joins TRBV5-4 and TRBJ2-3; TRBD1 agrees at 7 bases. The J segment lost 0 bases and the V segment lost 4 bases, leaving 8 bases of the junction unmatched. CDR1 is SGHNT and CDR2 is YYREEE in the germline V gene (reference sequence). The CDR3 loop spans 16 amino acids. The CDR3 loop reads CASSPRQGSSTDTQYF. The CDR3 DNA sequence: TGTGCCAGCAGCCCACGACAGGGCTCTAGCACAGATACGCAGTATTTT.

This clone appeared a few times. The chain couples TRBV29-1 to TRBJ1-1; D is possibly TRBD1 (6 bases). The V end was cut by 4 bases, the J end by 4 bases, with 13 bases between. Looked up from germline, CDR1 is SQVTM and CDR2 is ANQGSEA. CDR3 length equals 13 residues. The DNA for the CDR3 is TGCAGCGTTGTAGGGGGGGCGGGCACTGAAGCTTTCTTT. This encodes CSVVGGAGTEAFF.

The rearrangement links TRBV6-1 to TRBJ1-5, with D tentatively TRBD1 (6 bases). V shed 2 bases and J shed 9 bases, with 20 bases lying between them. The CDR3 totals 16 residues. Germline V gene data show CDR1 as MNHNS and CDR2 as SASEGT. The chain's CDR3 is CASSEWAGAAPTPQHF. The CDR3 DNA reads as TGTGCCAGCAGTGAATGGGCGGGGGCGGCTCCGACGCCCCAGCATTTT.

The chain carries TRBV6-2 or TRBV6-3 and TRBJ2-1; no reliable D call. The CDR3 length is 13 residues. V dropped 2 bases and J dropped 10 bases, with 12 bases sitting between them. CDR1 is MNHEY, CDR2 SVGEGT, per germline. In DNA, the CDR3 is TGTGCCAGCAGTTACACGGCCACAAGGGAGCAGTTCTTC. It codes for CASSYTATREQFF.

This clone appeared a single time. Germline is not matched at one junction end, which may reflect a read error. This sequence joins TRBV29-1 and TRBJ2-7; TRBD1 matches at 7 bases. The CDR3 consists of 13 residues. From germline, CDR1 is SQVTM and CDR2 ANQGSEA. The CDR3 is CSVQDRDAYEQYF. The CDR3 nucleotides are TGCAGCGTTCAAGACAGGGATGCGTACGAGCAGTACTTC.